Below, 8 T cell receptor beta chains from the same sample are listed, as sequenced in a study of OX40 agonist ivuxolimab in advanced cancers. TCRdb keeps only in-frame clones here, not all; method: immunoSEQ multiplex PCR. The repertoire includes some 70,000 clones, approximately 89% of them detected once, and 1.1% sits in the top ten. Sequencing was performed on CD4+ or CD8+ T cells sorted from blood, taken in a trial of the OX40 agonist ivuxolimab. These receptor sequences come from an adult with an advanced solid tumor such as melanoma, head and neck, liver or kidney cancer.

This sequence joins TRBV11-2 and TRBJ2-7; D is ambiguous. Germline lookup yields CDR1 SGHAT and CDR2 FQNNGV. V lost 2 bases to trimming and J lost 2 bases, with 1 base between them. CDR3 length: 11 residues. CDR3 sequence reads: CASSLPYEQYF. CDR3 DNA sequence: TGTGCCAGCAGCTTACCCTACGAGCAGTACTTC.

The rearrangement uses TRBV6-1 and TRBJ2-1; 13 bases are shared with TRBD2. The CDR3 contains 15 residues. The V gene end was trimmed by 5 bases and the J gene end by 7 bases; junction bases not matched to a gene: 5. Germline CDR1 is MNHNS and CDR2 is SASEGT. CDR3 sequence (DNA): TGTGCCAGCAGTCGTACTAGCGGGGGGGCGAATGAGCAGTTCTTC. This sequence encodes CASSRTSGGANEQFF.

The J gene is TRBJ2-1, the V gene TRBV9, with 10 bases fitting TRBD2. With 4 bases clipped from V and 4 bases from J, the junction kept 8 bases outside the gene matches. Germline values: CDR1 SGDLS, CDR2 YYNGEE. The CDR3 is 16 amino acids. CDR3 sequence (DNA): TGTGCCAGCAGCCCAGCTAGCGGGGGAAGTTACAATGAGCAGTTCTTC. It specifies CASSPASGGSYNEQFF. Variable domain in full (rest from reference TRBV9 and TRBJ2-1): DSGVTQTPKHLITATGQRVTLRCSPRSGDLSVYWYQQSLDQGLQFLIQYYNGEERAKGNILERFSAQQFPDLHSELNLSSLELGDSALYFCASSPASGGSYNEQFFGPGTRLTVL.

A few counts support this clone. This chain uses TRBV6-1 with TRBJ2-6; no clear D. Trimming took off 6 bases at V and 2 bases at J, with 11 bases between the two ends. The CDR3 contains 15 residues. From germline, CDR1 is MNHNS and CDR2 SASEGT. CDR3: CASRTFIAGANVLTF. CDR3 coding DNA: TGTGCCAGCAGGACTTTTATTGCTGGGGCCAACGTCCTGACTTTC.

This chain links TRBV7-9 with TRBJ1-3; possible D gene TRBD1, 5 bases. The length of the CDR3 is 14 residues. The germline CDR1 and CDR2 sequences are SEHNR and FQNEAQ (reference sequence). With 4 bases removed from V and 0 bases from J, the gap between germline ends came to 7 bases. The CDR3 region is CASSSQGSGNTIYF. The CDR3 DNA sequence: TGTGCCAGCAGCTCGCAGGGCTCTGGAAACACCATATATTTT.

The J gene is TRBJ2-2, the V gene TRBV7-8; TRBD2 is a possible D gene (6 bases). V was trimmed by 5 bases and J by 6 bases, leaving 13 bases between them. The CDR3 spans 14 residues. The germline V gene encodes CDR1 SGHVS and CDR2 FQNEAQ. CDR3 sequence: CASSPGAGPGELFF. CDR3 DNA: TGTGCCAGCAGCCCCGGAGCGGGCCCCGGGGAGCTGTTTTTT.

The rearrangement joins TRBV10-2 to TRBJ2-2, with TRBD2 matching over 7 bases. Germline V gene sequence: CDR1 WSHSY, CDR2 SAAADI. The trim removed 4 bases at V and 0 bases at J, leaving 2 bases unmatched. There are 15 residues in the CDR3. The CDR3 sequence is CASSGLAANTGELFF. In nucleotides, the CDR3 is TGCGCCAGCAGTGGTCTAGCGGCGAACACCGGGGAGCTGTTTTTT.

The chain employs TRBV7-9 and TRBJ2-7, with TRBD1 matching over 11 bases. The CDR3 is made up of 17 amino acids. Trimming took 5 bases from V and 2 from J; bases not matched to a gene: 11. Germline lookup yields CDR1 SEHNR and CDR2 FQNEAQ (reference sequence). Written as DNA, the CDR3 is TGTGCCAGCAGCAAATCCGGGACAGGGGGGAAGGCCTACGAGCAGTACTTC. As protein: CASSKSGTGGKAYEQYF. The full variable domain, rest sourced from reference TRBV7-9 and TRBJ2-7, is DTGVSQNPRHKITKRGQNVTFRCDPISEHNRLYWYRQTLGQGPEFLTYFQNEAQLEKSRLLSDRFSAERPKGSFSTLEIQRTEQGDSAMYLCASSKSGTGGKAYEQYFGPGTRLTVT.